What follows are 28 T cell receptor beta chains derived from one specimen sequenced in a study of cytomegalovirus exposure and HLA in healthy donors. Use of 60 Vbeta and 13 Jbeta primers characterized the PCR. The assay was immunoSEQ multiplex PCR, and TCRdb's table has in-frame clones only and misses some. The repertoire holds about 160,000 clones, about 77% seen once, with roughly 1.3% in the top ten. Sequencing was carried out using PBMCs. The source of these receptors is a man aged 25-40 years in good health and CMV-seronegative.

The rearrangement joins TRBV4-3 to TRBJ1-3, with no clear D. Germline V gene data show CDR1 as LGHNA and CDR2 as YSLEER. This CDR3 region has 15 residues. The V end lost 0 bases, the J end lost 0 bases, and 6 bases lay between the germline ends. The CDR3 nucleotides are TGCGCCAGCAGCCAAGATGTGGCCTCTGGAAACACCATATATTTT. This encodes CASSQDVASGNTIYF.

The V gene is TRBV15, the J gene TRBJ2-5; TRBD1 agrees at 7 bases. Germline V gene sequence: CDR1 LNHNV, CDR2 YYDKDF (reference sequence). The length of the CDR3 is 14 residues. Germline trimming cut 3 bases from V and 4 bases from J; bases unmatched to any gene: 5. The CDR3, as DNA: TGTGCCACCAGCAGGAGACAGGGTGGAGAGACCCAGTACTTC. It yields the protein CATSRRQGGETQYF.

The V and J genes are TRBV9 and TRBJ2-1, with TRBD2 identical over 7 bases. Germline-derived CDR1 and CDR2 are SGDLS and YYNGEE. The CDR3 runs 15 residues. V lost 0 bases and J lost 3; bases outside the gene matches: 3. CDR3 amino acids: CASSVGGGVYNEQFF. The CDR3 nucleotides are TGTGCCAGCAGCGTAGGTGGGGGGGTCTACAATGAGCAGTTCTTC.

This chain links TRBV4-3 with TRBJ1-2; D unclear. This CDR3 is built from 15 residues. Germline assignment: CDR1 LGHNA and CDR2 YSLEER. The germline V and J ends were trimmed by 0 bases and 0 bases, with 8 bases remaining between them. The CDR3 loop reads CASSQDIGANYGYTF. CDR3 nucleotides: TGCGCCAGCAGCCAAGATATCGGAGCTAACTATGGCTACACCTTC.

The gene calls are TRBV28 and TRBJ1-4, with 10 bases lining up with TRBD1. Germline lookup yields CDR1 MDHEN and CDR2 SYDVKM. Losses at the gene ends were 2 bases for V and 10 bases for J; bases not matched to a gene: 7. The CDR3 loop spans 15 amino acids. This chain's CDR3 is CASSLKGTGVVKLFF. DNA of the CDR3: TGTGCCAGCAGTTTAAAGGGGACAGGGGTCGTAAAACTGTTTTTT. Filled out from reference TRBV28 and TRBJ1-4, the complete variable domain reads DVKVTQSSRYLVKRTGEKVFLECVQDMDHENMFWYRQDPGLGLRLIYFSYDVKMKEKGDIPEGYSVSREKKERFSLILESASTNQTSMYLCASSLKGTGVVKLFFGSGTQLSVL.

This chain links TRBV4-2 with TRBJ2-7; 12 bases are a match to TRBD2. Germline V gives CDR1 LGHNA, CDR2 YNFKEQ. There are 18 residues in the CDR3. The V gene end was trimmed by 5 bases and the J gene end by 2 bases; junction bases not matched to a gene: 13. The CDR3 region has the DNA TGTGCCAGCAGCTCGGGTGGACTAGCGGGACGAAAGCCCTACGAGCAGTACTTC. Its translation is CASSSGGLAGRKPYEQYF.

V and J are TRBV7-3 and TRBJ2-5; D remains ambiguous. The germline V and J ends were trimmed by 3 bases and 5 bases, with 10 bases remaining between them. CDR1 is SGHTA, CDR2 FQGTGA, per germline. There are 13 residues in the CDR3. The CDR3 reads CASSLVRSETQYF. CDR3 bases: TGTGCCAGCAGCTTGGTCAGGTCGGAGACCCAGTACTTC.

V gene TRBV28 combines with J gene TRBJ2-7, with D perhaps matching TRBD1 (5 bases). Trimming removed 4 bases from V and 2 bases from J, with 9 bases in between. The CDR3 extends over 13 amino acids. CDR1 and CDR2 (germline): MDHEN, SYDVKM. The CDR3 DNA is TGTGCCAGCAGTTGGGGCAGGACCTACGAGCAGTACTTC. This codes for CASSWGRTYEQYF.

This chain connects TRBV28 to TRBJ1-2, with TRBD1 as a possible D gene (5 bases). Germline V CDR1 and CDR2: MDHEN, SYDVKM. This CDR3 spans 14 amino acids. Trimming removed 5 bases at V and 9 bases at J, with 19 bases between. CDR3 region: CASSISQGRGSYTF. The CDR3 DNA is TGTGCCAGCAGTATCTCCCAGGGTAGGGGAAGCTACACCTTC.

The sample holds one count of this clone. This chain joins TRBV6-4 and TRBJ2-6; 12 bases align to TRBD2. CDR1 is MRHNA, CDR2 SNTAGT, per germline. The CDR3 runs 17 residues. V shed 3 bases, J shed 2 bases, and the junction held 2 bases outside the gene matches. The CDR3 spells CASSELAGGTGANVLTF. In DNA form, the CDR3 reads TGTGCCAGCAGTGAACTAGCGGGAGGCACTGGGGCCAACGTCCTGACTTTC.

This chain's CDR3 is CSFQTPMGGFRETQYF. The CDR3 DNA follows: TGCAGCTTTCAAACACCGATGGGGGGTTTCAGGGAGACCCAGTACTTC. The rearrangement joins TRBV29-1 to TRBJ2-5; tentatively, D is TRBD2 (6 bases). The CDR3 has 16 amino acids. The V gene's germline CDR1 is SQVTM and CDR2 ANQGSEA. V lost 8 bases to trimming and J lost 5 bases, with 27 bases between them. The entire variable domain, with the rest obtained from reference TRBV29-1 and TRBJ2-5, is as follows: SAVISQKPSRDICQRGTSLTIQCQVDSQVTMMFWYRQQPGQSLTLIATANQGSEATYESGFVIDKFPISRPNLTFSTLTVSNMSPEDSSIYLCSFQTPMGGFRETQYFGPGTRLLVL.

The V and J genes are TRBV28 and TRBJ1-5; 11 positions agree with TRBD1. Germline V CDR1 and CDR2: MDHEN, SYDVKM. The CDR3 is made up of 15 amino acids. V dropped 5 bases and J dropped 6; count of bases not matched to a gene: 6. The CDR3, as DNA: TGTGCCAGCAGTCCGGGACAGGGGGTCGGTCAGCCCCAGCATTTT. Its protein product is CASSPGQGVGQPQHF.

The chain joins TRBV19 to TRBJ1-2, with no clear D. Trimming cost V 6 bases and J 1 base, with 3 bases left between them. In germline, CDR1 is LNHDA, CDR2 SQIVND (reference sequence). There are 11 residues in the CDR3. The CDR3 DNA reads TGTGCCAGTAGCCGTAACTATGGCTACACCTTC. It specifies CASSRNYGYTF.

The chain has TRBV6-6 and TRBJ1-2, with 10 bases that match TRBD1. CDR1 is MNHNY and CDR2 is SVGAGI in the germline V gene (reference sequence). The V gene end was trimmed by 6 bases and the J gene end by 5 bases; junction bases not matched to a gene: 12. The CDR3 totals 16 residues. As DNA, the CDR3 is TGTGCCAGCAGATCTCCTACCGGGACAGGGGTTTATGGCTACACCTTC. Translating gives CASRSPTGTGVYGYTF.

This chain connects TRBV7-3 to TRBJ2-1; weak D call: TRBD2 (6 bases). Per the germline V gene, CDR1 is SGHTA and CDR2 is FQGTGA. The CDR3 spans 16 residues. Trimming removed 5 bases from V and 0 bases from J, with 14 bases in between. The CDR3 reads CASSRRDSSSYNEQFF. The CDR3 coding sequence is TGTGCCAGCAGCCGCCGGGACTCGAGCTCCTACAATGAGCAGTTCTTC.

The gene calls are TRBV7-6 and TRBJ2-3; 8 bases map to TRBD2. Germline values: CDR1 SGHVS, CDR2 FNYEAQ. This CDR3 is 15 amino acids long. The J segment lost 6 bases and the V segment lost 3 bases, leaving 8 bases of the junction unmatched. CDR3 in amino acids: CASSLITGGPDTQYF. The CDR3 coding sequence is TGTGCCAGCAGCTTGATAACGGGAGGGCCTGATACGCAGTATTTT. Full variable domain (remainder filled in from reference TRBV7-6 and TRBJ2-3): GAGVSQSPRYKVTKRGQDVALRCDPISGHVSLYWYRQALGQGPEFLTYFNYEAQQDKSGLPNDRFSAERPEGSISTLTIQRTEQRDSAMYRCASSLITGGPDTQYFGPGTRLTVL.

The chain is built from TRBV5-4 and TRBJ1-3; D may be TRBD1 (5 bases). The V gene lost 0 bases and the J gene lost 3 bases, with 13 bases spanning the gap. The CDR3 spans 16 residues. CDR1 SGHNT and CDR2 YYREEE come from the germline V gene (reference sequence). The CDR3 DNA reads TGTGCCAGCAGCTTGGGGGGCCAAAATTATGGAAACACCATATATTTT. It yields the protein CASSLGGQNYGNTIYF.

The chain carries TRBV19 and TRBJ1-1; TRBD1 is a possible D gene (5 bases). Trimming removed 6 bases at V and 3 bases at J, with 11 bases between. Germline CDR1 reads LNHDA; CDR2 reads SQIVND (reference sequence). This CDR3 region has 13 residues. CDR3 in DNA: TGTGCCAGTAGGAGAAGGGGCGACACTGAAGCTTTCTTT. It specifies CASRRRGDTEAFF.

This chain uses TRBV25-1 with TRBJ2-1, with 9 bases matching TRBD1. CDR1 and CDR2 (germline): MGHDK, SYGVNS. This CDR3 is built from 17 residues. The ends lost 1 base at V and 9 bases at J; junction bases unmatched: 13. CDR3 nucleotide sequence: TGTGCCAGCAGTGAATCTCGAGGGGGACAGGGATTGGGTGAGCAGTTCTTC. Amino acids: CASSESRGGQGLGEQFF. The full variable domain, with the rest looked up from reference TRBV25-1 and TRBJ2-1, is EADIYQTPRYLVIGTGKKITLECSQTMGHDKMYWYQQDPGMELHLIHYSYGVNSTEKGDLSSESTVSRIRTEHFPLTLESARPSHTSQYLCASSESRGGQGLGEQFFGPGTRLTVL.

Comment on this clone: This same CDR3 is encoded by further DNA sequences in the sample. The chain uses TRBV5-1 and TRBJ2-1, with 8 bases aligning to TRBD1. The V segment lost 3 bases and the J segment 0 bases; nucleotides outside the gene matches: 2. Germline V lookup: CDR1 SGHRS, CDR2 YFSETQ. The CDR3 totals 15 residues. The CDR3, as DNA: TGCGCCAGCAGCTCAGGACAGGGCTCCTACAATGAGCAGTTCTTC. Its translation is CASSSGQGSYNEQFF.

The chain joins TRBV18 to TRBJ1-2; D remains unclear. Germline V gene data show CDR1 as KGHSH and CDR2 as LQKENI. This CDR3 is built from 15 residues. V lost 1 base, J lost 0 bases, and 9 bases lay in between. CDR3 residues: CASSPLGETNYGYTF. CDR3 in DNA: TGTGCCAGCTCACCACTAGGAGAGACTAACTATGGCTACACCTTC.

This chain uses TRBV6-6 with TRBJ2-7; TRBD1 matches at 8 bases. Germline CDR1 reads MNHNY; CDR2 reads SVGAGI (reference sequence). This CDR3 contains 16 residues. V lost 2 bases and J lost 0; bases outside the gene matches: 6. Here the CDR3 reads CASSYPIQGASYEQYF. The CDR3 region has the DNA TGTGCCAGCAGTTACCCAATTCAGGGGGCCTCCTACGAGCAGTACTTC.

The CDR3 region is CASSIVGTSGGAGYNEQFF. DNA for the CDR3: TGTGCCAGTAGTATAGTTGGGACTAGCGGGGGGGCCGGGTACAATGAGCAGTTCTTC. This rearrangement joins TRBV19 to TRBJ2-1; 16 bases are shared with TRBD2. The CDR3 is made up of 19 amino acids. V lost 1 base, J lost 4 bases, and 7 bases stayed unmatched. Germline loops: CDR1 LNHDA, CDR2 SQIVND (reference sequence). Together with reference TRBV19 and TRBJ2-1, the CDR3 gives the full variable domain: DGGITQSPKYLFRKEGQNVTLSCEQNLNHDAMYWYRQDPGQGLRLIYYSQIVNDFQKGDIAEGYSVSREKKESFPLTVTSAQKNPTAFYLCASSIVGTSGGAGYNEQFFGPGTRLTVL.

The chain carries TRBV28 and TRBJ1-2, with a possible D match to TRBD1 (6 bases). V lost 3 bases and J lost 4, with 12 bases in between. The germline V gene has CDR1 MDHEN and CDR2 SYDVKM. The CDR3 runs to 14 residues. The CDR3 reads CASSFPGQSYGYTF. CDR3 bases: TGTGCCAGCAGTTTCCCCGGACAGTCCTATGGCTACACCTTC.

The chain carries TRBV5-1 and TRBJ2-2, with TRBD2 matching 9 bases. Germline V gene sequence: CDR1 SGHRS, CDR2 YFSETQ. CDR3 length: 18 amino acids. V shed 0 bases and J 0 bases; nucleotides not matched to a gene: 6. This chain's CDR3 is CASSLAQRGEPNTGELFF. DNA for the CDR3: TGCGCCAGCAGCTTGGCCCAGCGGGGGGAGCCGAACACCGGGGAGCTGTTTTTT.

This clone turned up a few times. This chain links TRBV25-1 with TRBJ1-5; TRBD1 is a possible D gene (6 bases). The V gene's germline CDR1 is MGHDK and CDR2 SYGVNS. The CDR3 has 16 amino acids. V lost 2 bases and J 2 bases, leaving 13 bases between the germline ends. The CDR3 sequence is CASSEVSDSGNQPQHF. The CDR3 coding sequence is TGTGCCAGCAGTGAAGTTTCGGACAGCGGCAATCAGCCCCAGCATTTT.

The chain is built from TRBV28 and TRBJ1-2; TRBD1 is a possible D gene (5 bases). Per germline, CDR1 MDHEN and CDR2 SYDVKM. The CDR3 totals 11 residues. V shed 10 bases and J shed 2 bases, with 8 bases lying between them. The CDR3 reads CATGGNYGYTF. The CDR3 DNA sequence: TGTGCCACCGGGGGGAACTATGGCTACACCTTC.

The chain is built from TRBV5-1 and TRBJ2-2; the match to TRBD2 covers 9 bases. This CDR3 has 16 residues. V lost 0 bases, J lost 0 bases, and 0 bases stayed unmatched. CDR1 SGHRS and CDR2 YFSETQ come from the germline V gene. CDR3 nucleotides: TGCGCCAGCAGCTTGGCTAGCGGGACGAACACCGGGGAGCTGTTTTTT. Translating gives CASSLASGTNTGELFF.